This entry concerns a single T cell receptor beta chain. What it binds is not known. These data are taken from a study of shared clonotypes between healthy human individuals. In the study overall: Per donor, three plates held CD4 naive cells, three held CD4 memory, two held CD8 naive and one held CD8 memory. Overall study findings and caveats: Blood was the sole source, and tissue repertoires probably differ.

Every immunoSEQ plate was one replicate of a subset's evenly spread DNA. The repertoire was sequenced with immunoSEQ multiplex PCR; TCRdb's copy has only in-frame clones and lacks some. The top ten hold 0.6% to 0.7% of the sample, which has fewer than 1.4 million clones, roughly 74% seen once. The length of the CDR3 is 15 residues. In germline, CDR1 is MNHNY, CDR2 SVGAGI (reference sequence). Trimming cost V 2 bases and J 2 bases, with 12 bases left between them. Caucasian adults residing in Nashville, Tennessee made up all the donors. The receptor's source is a man aged 18 to 35 in good health. Some clones in this sample may be carry-over from other donors' samples. The gene calls are TRBV6-6 and TRBJ1-1; D uncertain. The specimen was memory CD4+ T cells from PBMCs. Subset given: CD45RA-negative fraction. For the CDR3, the DNA is TGTGCCAGCAGTTACGGCTTCGGTCCAAACACTGAAGCTTTCTTT. Translation gives CASSYGFGPNTEAFF.